Below, one T cell receptor beta chain is given with its context. Its antigen remains unknown. These data are taken from a study of shared clonotypes between healthy human individuals. About the research overall: Researchers assigned three CD4 naive, three CD4 memory, two CD8 naive and one CD8 memory plate to each donor. Study-level findings and limits: A handful of donors showed sharing of around 5.3% of naive CD4 clonotypes.

Original analysis: With immunoSEQ giving junction-only sequences and no quality scores, filtering differed. Assay: immunoSEQ multiplex PCR; the TCRdb copy retains only in-frame clones and omits some. The DNA was the basis for D and trimming; V, J and clone size are from that table. The sample carries around 2.1 million clones, around 95% recorded once. Sequencing was performed on naive CD4+ T cells sorted from blood. Regarding subset: CD45RA+ positively selected. The sequence was obtained from a man between 18 and 29 years old in good health.

The CDR3 DNA follows: TGTGCCAGCAGTTCGTTGGACGGGACAGGGCCCTACAATGAGCAGTTCTTC. This sequence encodes CASSSLDGTGPYNEQFF. The chain carries TRBV28 and TRBJ2-1; 9 bases are a match to TRBD1. The CDR3 is made up of 17 amino acids. Germline V gene sequence: CDR1 MDHEN, CDR2 SYDVKM. The V segment lost 4 bases and the J segment 2 bases; nucleotides outside the gene matches: 9.